Below, 26 T cell receptor beta chains from the same sample are listed, as sequenced in a study of blood T cell repertoires in COVID-19. Profiling relied on immunoSEQ multiplex PCR, and the TCRdb table lists in-frame clones only, not all of them. The sample lists 200,000 or so clones, roughly 84% occurring once. Input material: peripheral blood. These receptors were obtained from a person in their 70s with COVID-19, enrolled during active disease.

The V call is TRBV7-2, the J call TRBJ2-2, with 10 positions matching TRBD2. The junction had 6 bases not matched to a gene; V was cut back by 0 bases and J by 2 bases. Germline V gene sequence: CDR1 SGHTA, CDR2 FQGNSA. CDR3 size: 18 residues. CDR3 amino acids: CASSLAVSGGPNTGELFF. CDR3 bases: TGTGCCAGCAGCTTAGCGGTTAGCGGGGGGCCCAACACCGGGGAGCTGTTTTTT.

Turning to this clone: Other nucleotide sequences in the sample specify the same CDR3. The V and J genes are TRBV4-1 and TRBJ2-2; D gene unclear. V was cut by 1 base and J by 8 bases, with 5 bases left in between. CDR1 and CDR2 from the germline V gene are MGHRA and YSYEKL. This CDR3 is built from 12 residues. The CDR3 protein is CASSQVAGELFF. CDR3 sequence (DNA): TGCGCCAGCAGCCAAGTCGCGGGGGAGCTGTTTTTT.

J is TRBJ1-1 and V is TRBV5-4; D is ambiguous. Germline V gives CDR1 SGHNT, CDR2 YYREEE (reference sequence). The CDR3 extends over 15 amino acids. Deletions cut 1 base from V and 4 bases from J, with 14 bases between. CDR3 residues: CASSLPPGSGTEAFF. The CDR3 DNA reads TGTGCCAGCAGCTTGCCTCCAGGTTCCGGCACTGAAGCTTTCTTT. The whole variable domain, remainder taken from reference TRBV5-4 and TRBJ1-1, is ETGVTQSPTHLIKTRGQQVTLRCSSQSGHNTVSWYQQALGQGPQFIFQYYREEENGRGNFPPRFSGLQFPNYSSELNVNALELDDSALYLCASSLPPGSGTEAFFGQGTRLTVV.

Here the CDR3 DNA reads TGCAGTGCTAGTAGTCCGGGGTACAATCAGCCCCAGCATTTT. Translating gives CSASSPGYNQPQHF. The chain combines TRBV20-1 with TRBJ1-5, with D unclear. The CDR3 totals 14 residues. V was trimmed by 3 bases and J by 3 bases, leaving 12 bases between them. Germline V gene sequence: CDR1 DFQATT, CDR2 SNEGSKA (reference sequence).

V gene TRBV29-1 combines with J gene TRBJ1-1, with D unclear. Germline CDR1 SQVTM, CDR2 ANQGSEA. The CDR3 contains 13 residues. Deletions cut 7 bases from V and 0 bases from J, with 12 bases between. This CDR3 reads CSGAGFMNTEAFF. The CDR3 DNA sequence: TGCAGCGGTGCAGGTTTCATGAACACTGAAGCTTTCTTT.

This clone was seen only once. J is TRBJ1-5 and V is TRBV3-1 (or the pseudogene TRBV3-2); D is uncertain. Trimming shortened V by 0 bases and J by 11 bases, and 11 bases separated the two germline ends. This CDR3 contains 13 residues. The germline V gene has CDR1 LGHDT and CDR2 YNNKEL (reference sequence). The CDR3 here is CASSQEPKLSQHF. In nucleotides, the CDR3 is TGTGCCAGCAGCCAAGAGCCCAAACTGTCCCAGCATTTT.

V is TRBV7-2 and J is TRBJ2-2; possibly TRBD2 for D (5 bases). The CDR3 totals 18 residues. Germline CDR1 is SGHTA and CDR2 is FQGNSA. The germline V and J ends were trimmed by 1 base and 4 bases, with 19 bases remaining between them. The CDR3 spells CASSLVGWNPGLTGELFF. The DNA for the CDR3 is TGTGCCAGCAGCTTAGTGGGGTGGAATCCAGGACTCACCGGGGAGCTGTTTTTT.

The rearrangement joins TRBV3-1 (or the pseudogene TRBV3-2) to TRBJ1-2; no firm D call. The CDR3 length is 12 residues. Germline CDR1 LGHDT, CDR2 YNNKEL (reference sequence). The V end was cut by 4 bases, the J end by 7 bases, with 10 bases between. The CDR3 DNA reads as TGTGCCAGCAGCCCTGGAGGGCTTGGCTACACCTTC. It encodes CASSPGGLGYTF.

This rearrangement joins TRBV3-1 (or the pseudogene TRBV3-2) to TRBJ2-3; perhaps TRBD2 as D (5 bases). The CDR3 is 13 amino acids. Trimming removed 0 bases from V and 7 bases from J, with 8 bases in between. Germline V lookup: CDR1 LGHDT, CDR2 YNNKEL (reference sequence). This chain's CDR3 is CASSQDTGNTQYF. In DNA, the CDR3 is TGTGCCAGCAGCCAAGATACGGGGAATACGCAGTATTTT.

Here the CDR3 DNA reads TGTGCCAGCAGCGGGAATACAGGGGCGCAAAGGAGCAATGAGCAGTTCTTC. As protein: CASSGNTGAQRSNEQFF. V usage is TRBV7-6 and J usage is TRBJ2-1, with 7 positions matching TRBD1. CDR1 and CDR2 (germline): SGHVS, FNYEAQ. With 5 bases clipped from V and 6 bases from J, the junction kept 16 bases outside the gene matches. The CDR3 has 17 amino acids. The full variable domain, rest sourced from reference TRBV7-6 and TRBJ2-1, is GAGVSQSPRYKVTKRGQDVALRCDPISGHVSLYWYRQALGQGPEFLTYFNYEAQQDKSGLPNDRFSAERPEGSISTLTIQRTEQRDSAMYRCASSGNTGAQRSNEQFFGPGTRLTVL.

The CDR3 nucleotides are TGTGCCAGCAGCTTAGCAGGACTACTGAACACCGGGGAGCTGTTTTTT. Translating it yields CASSLAGLLNTGELFF. The chain uses TRBV7-6 and TRBJ2-2, with D perhaps TRBD2 (6 bases). Germline V lookup: CDR1 SGHVS, CDR2 FNYEAQ. Between the trimmed V and J ends, which lost 0 bases and 1 base, there was a span of 9 bases. This CDR3 region has 16 residues.

J is TRBJ2-1 and V is TRBV10-3; D gene unclear. Germline CDR1 is ENHRY and CDR2 is SYGVKD. With 5 bases removed from V and 4 bases from J, the gap between germline ends came to 12 bases. The CDR3 contains 14 residues. Here the CDR3 reads CAISPGLGYNEQFF. The DNA of the CDR3 is TGTGCCATCAGTCCGGGTCTAGGATACAATGAGCAGTTCTTC.

The genes are TRBV27 and TRBJ1-1, with no clear D. Trimming cost V 2 bases and J 4 bases, with 8 bases left between them. Germline V gives CDR1 MNHEY, CDR2 SMNVEV (reference sequence). This CDR3 has 13 residues. CDR3 protein: CASSLGLRTEAFF. Written as DNA, the CDR3 is TGTGCCAGCAGTTTAGGGCTGCGCACTGAAGCTTTCTTT.

The genes are TRBV6-6 and TRBJ1-1; 9 bases map to TRBD1. Trimming removed 6 bases from V and 1 base from J; junction bases left unmatched: 6. Germline CDR1 is MNHNY and CDR2 is SVGAGI (reference sequence). The CDR3 is 15 amino acids. CDR3 nucleotide sequence: TGTGCCAGCAGGAACCTGGGACAGGGGAACACTGAAGCTTTCTTT. Protein: CASRNLGQGNTEAFF.

The V and J genes are TRBV5-1 and TRBJ2-7; D is perhaps TRBD2 (5 bases). Germline CDR1 reads SGHRS; CDR2 reads YFSETQ. There are 12 residues in the CDR3. Trimming stripped 3 bases from V and 4 bases from J, with 8 bases between. CDR3 bases: TGCGCCAGCAGCTCGGGGTTATACGAGCAGTACTTC. Translation: CASSSGLYEQYF.

The chain employs TRBV2 and TRBJ2-7; the match to TRBD2 covers 7 bases. From germline, CDR1 is SNHLY and CDR2 FYNNEI. The CDR3 sequence is 14 residues long. Trimming took 4 bases from V and 2 from J; bases not matched to a gene: 5. CDR3 nucleotides: TGTGCCAGCAGTGCGGGGGGACCCACCTACGAGCAGTACTTC. Encoded protein: CASSAGGPTYEQYF.

CDR3 DNA sequence: TGTGCCAGCAGTTTCGGGACCGGGGAGCTGTTTTTT. Protein product: CASSFGTGELFF. V is TRBV27 and J is TRBJ2-2, with D hard to call. The germline V and J ends were trimmed by 3 bases and 5 bases, with 4 bases remaining between them. The CDR3 sequence is 12 residues long. CDR1 is MNHEY, CDR2 SMNVEV, per germline (reference sequence).

The chain carries TRBV11-2 and TRBJ1-1; D call uncertain. Germline CDR1 reads SGHAT; CDR2 reads FQNNGV. V lost 5 bases to trimming and J lost 2 bases, with 12 bases between them. The CDR3 is 14 residues long. The chain's CDR3 is CASSATRHNTEAFF. The DNA for the CDR3 is TGTGCCAGCAGCGCAACCCGACACAACACTGAAGCTTTCTTT.

The rearrangement joins TRBV27 to TRBJ2-7; 9 bases align to TRBD1. Trimming took 2 bases from V and 3 from J; bases not matched to a gene: 5. This CDR3 comprises 15 residues. Germline-derived CDR1 and CDR2 are MNHEY and SMNVEV (reference sequence). CDR3 amino acids: CASSLSLTGGYEQYF. As DNA, the CDR3 is TGTGCCAGCAGTTTAAGTTTGACAGGGGGCTACGAGCAGTACTTC.

The rearrangement uses TRBV5-1 and TRBJ2-3; 7 bases map to TRBD1. Germline lookup yields CDR1 SGHRS and CDR2 YFSETQ. After removal of 6 bases from V and 0 bases from J, the junction contained 10 bases not matched to a gene. This CDR3 has 16 amino acids. The chain's CDR3 is CASNYDRASSTDTQYF. CDR3 nucleotide sequence: TGCGCCAGCAACTACGACAGGGCTTCTAGCACAGATACGCAGTATTTT.

This clone has a single count. The V call is TRBV19, the J call TRBJ2-5; 7 bases map to TRBD2. The germline V gene encodes CDR1 LNHDA and CDR2 SQIVND (reference sequence). V dropped 3 bases and J dropped 2; count of bases not matched to a gene: 6. CDR3 size: 15 residues. The CDR3 loop is CASSMGGNIQETQYF. The CDR3 bases are TGTGCCAGTAGTATGGGGGGGAATATACAAGAGACCCAGTACTTC.

This chain links TRBV15 with TRBJ2-1; 8 bases map to TRBD2. This CDR3 region has 15 residues. Losses at the gene ends were 0 bases for V and 3 bases for J; bases not matched to a gene: 1. Per germline, CDR1 LNHNV and CDR2 YYDKDF (reference sequence). The CDR3, as DNA: TGTGCCACCAGCAGAGATAGCGGGATCTACAATGAGCAGTTCTTC. It encodes CATSRDSGIYNEQFF.

In DNA, the CDR3 is TGTGCCAGCAGTTTAAATTGGCTGAACTATGGCTACACCTTC. It translates to CASSLNWLNYGYTF. The chain joins TRBV27 to TRBJ1-2, with D uncertain. Germline V gives CDR1 MNHEY, CDR2 SMNVEV (reference sequence). The CDR3 has 14 amino acids. The ends were cut back, 2 bases at V and 2 bases at J, with 9 bases in the middle.

The rearrangement uses TRBV18 and TRBJ1-6; D remains unclear. With 8 bases removed from V and 1 base from J, the gap between germline ends came to 6 bases. The germline V gene encodes CDR1 KGHSH and CDR2 LQKENI. The CDR3 is 13 amino acids. The CDR3 sequence: CASLASYNSPLHF. In DNA form, the CDR3 reads TGTGCCAGCCTTGCGTCCTATAATTCACCCCTCCACTTT.

The rearrangement links TRBV2 to TRBJ1-3; no clear D gene. Germline V lookup: CDR1 SNHLY, CDR2 FYNNEI. V lost 5 bases and J lost 8, with 16 bases in between. The CDR3 is 14 residues long. CDR3 region: CASSSRPAGDTIYF. CDR3 DNA sequence: TGTGCCAGCAGTTCTCGCCCCGCGGGTGACACCATATATTTT.

The chain uses TRBV28 and TRBJ1-6; 9 nucleotides agree with TRBD1. The CDR3 is 16 amino acids. V lost 6 bases and J lost 3; bases outside the gene matches: 6. Germline V gene lookup returns CDR1 MDHEN and CDR2 SYDVKM. The CDR3 region is CASRLQGAYYNSPLHF. Here the CDR3 DNA reads TGTGCCAGCAGGTTACAGGGGGCGTACTATAATTCACCCCTCCACTTT.